This T cell receptor beta chain was observed in a study of T cell repertoires in cytomegalovirus infection. Germline CDR1 is PRHDT and CDR2 is FYEKMQ (reference sequence). The V and J ends lost 5 bases and 7 bases, in that order; junction bases with no gene match: 13. The length of the CDR3 is 15 residues. TCRdb re-analysed the reads in MiXCR, keeping a single row per CDR3 protein. The sample includes approximately 240,000 distinct CDR3 sequences, 10% to 15% seen only once; the top ten take 1.6%. This clonotype was obtained from a human donor in good health (CMV status not recorded). Some clones in this sample may be carry-over from other donors' samples. The specimen sequenced was PBMCs. The J gene is TRBJ2-7, the V gene TRBV13, with TRBD1 matching over 8 bases. The CDR3 DNA sequence: TGTGCCAGCAGCCCTATGGGCAGGGGGCTTTCGGAGCAGTACTTC. This gives the protein CASSPMGRGLSEQYF.